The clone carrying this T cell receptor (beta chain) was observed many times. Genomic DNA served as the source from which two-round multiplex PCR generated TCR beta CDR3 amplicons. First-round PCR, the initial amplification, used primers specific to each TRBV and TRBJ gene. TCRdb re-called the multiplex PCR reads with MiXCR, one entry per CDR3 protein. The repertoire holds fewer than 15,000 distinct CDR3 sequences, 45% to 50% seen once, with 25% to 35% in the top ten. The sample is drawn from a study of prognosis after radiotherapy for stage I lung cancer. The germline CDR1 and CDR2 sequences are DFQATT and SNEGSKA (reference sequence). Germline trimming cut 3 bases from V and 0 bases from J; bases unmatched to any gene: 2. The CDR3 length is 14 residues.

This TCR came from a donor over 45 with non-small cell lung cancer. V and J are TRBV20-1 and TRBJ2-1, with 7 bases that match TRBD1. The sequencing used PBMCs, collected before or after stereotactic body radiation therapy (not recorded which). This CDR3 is CSARRTGSYNEQFF. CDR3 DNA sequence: TGCAGTGCTAGGAGGACAGGCTCCTACAATGAGCAGTTCTTC.